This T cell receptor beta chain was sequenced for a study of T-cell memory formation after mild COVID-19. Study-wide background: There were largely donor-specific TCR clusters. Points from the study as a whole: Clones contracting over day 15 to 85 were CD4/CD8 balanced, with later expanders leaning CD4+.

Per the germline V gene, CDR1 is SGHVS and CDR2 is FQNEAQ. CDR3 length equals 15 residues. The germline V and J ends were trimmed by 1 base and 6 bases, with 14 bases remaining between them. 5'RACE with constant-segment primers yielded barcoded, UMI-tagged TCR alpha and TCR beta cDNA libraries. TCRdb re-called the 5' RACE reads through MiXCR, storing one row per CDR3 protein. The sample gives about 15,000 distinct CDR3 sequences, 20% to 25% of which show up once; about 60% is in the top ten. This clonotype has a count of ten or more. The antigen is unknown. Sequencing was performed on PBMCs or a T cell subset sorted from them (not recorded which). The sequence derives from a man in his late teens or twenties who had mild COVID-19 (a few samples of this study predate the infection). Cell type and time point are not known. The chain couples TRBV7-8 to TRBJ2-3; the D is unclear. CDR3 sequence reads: CASSLVPVRADTQYF. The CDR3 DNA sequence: TGTGCCAGCAGCTTAGTGCCCGTTCGCGCGGATACGCAGTATTTT.